A selection of T cell receptor beta chains follows, all from one sample in a study of shared clonotypes between healthy human individuals. Libraries were prepared by immunoSEQ multiplex PCR; TCRdb keeps only in-frame clonotypes and omits some of them. The sample records about 1.5 million clones, 95% to 99% being singletons. Sequencing was carried out using naive CD4+ T cells sorted from blood. These receptors were collected from a man aged 25-45 years in good health. CDR3s include the opening cysteine and the closing phenylalanine or tryptophan. A D gene is named only where the DNA matches it firmly. Size is omitted from some rows. Given values are once, few, many or a class for expanded clones.

D gene,J gene,V gene,clone size,CDR3 protein,CDR3 DNA
TRBD1,TRBJ1-5,TRBV19,-,CASRPGGGNQPQHF,TGTGCCAGTAGGCCAGGGGGGGGCAATCAGCCCCAGCATTTT
-,TRBJ2-7,TRBV25-1,-,CASSERGGGTYEQYF,TGTGCCAGCAGTGAACGTGGCGGGGGCACCTACGAGCAGTACTTC
-,TRBJ2-5,TRBV11-2,once,CASSSTGLPSETQYF,TGTGCCAGCAGCTCAACGGGGTTGCCTAGTGAGACCCAGTACTTC
TRBD1,TRBJ2-7,TRBV5-1,once,CASWPGQGFDEQYF,TGCGCCAGCTGGCCGGGACAGGGATTTGACGAGCAGTACTTC
TRBD1,TRBJ2-7,TRBV5-1,-,CASSSTGAWDEQYF,TGCGCCAGCAGCTCGACAGGGGCCTGGGACGAGCAGTACTTC
-,TRBJ1-5,TRBV4-1,-,CASSQTFGGSNQPQHF,TGCGCCAGCAGCCAAACGTTCGGGGGTAGCAATCAGCCCCAGCATTTT
TRBD1,TRBJ2-7,TRBV10-1,-,CTSSVVGQGASEQYF,TGCACCAGCAGTGTTGTTGGACAGGGGGCGTCCGAGCAGTACTTC
-,TRBJ1-2,TRBV28,-,CASSLTMGQGSGYTF,TGTGCCAGCAGCCTAACGATGGGCCAGGGCAGCGGCTACACCTTC
-,TRBJ2-5,TRBV5-1,-,CASSRVGGQGTQYF,TGCGCCAGCAGCCGCGTGGGGGGGCAAGGGACCCAGTACTTC
-,TRBJ2-7,TRBV5-1,-,CASSGKGFVDYEQYF,TGCGCCAGCAGCGGCAAGGGTTTCGTAGACTACGAGCAGTACTTC
TRBD1,TRBJ2-7,TRBV28,-,CASSSPGQPYEQYF,TGTGCCAGCAGTTCCCCGGGACAGCCCTACGAGCAGTACTTC
-,TRBJ2-3,TRBV29-1,-,CSVAGTDTQYF,TGCAGCGTTGCAGGGACAGATACGCAGTATTTT
-,TRBJ2-7,TRBV18,-,CASSPRRTPQYF,TGTGCCAGCTCACCACGAAGGACCCCGCAGTACTTC
-,TRBJ2-2,TRBV5-1,-,CASMGQDTGELFF,TGCGCCAGCATGGGACAAGACACCGGGGAGCTGTTTTTT
-,TRBJ2-1,TRBV7-2,-,CASSLGGQWEQFF,TGTGCCAGCAGCTTAGGGGGCCAATGGGAGCAGTTCTTC
TRBD2,TRBJ2-5,TRBV11-2,-,CASSPRGLAGGVQETQYF,TGTGCCAGCAGCCCCCGCGGACTAGCGGGAGGGGTTCAAGAGACCCAGTACTTC